Listed below are T cell receptor beta chains from one sample, sequenced in a study of OX40 agonist ivuxolimab in advanced cancers. Some clones are missing from TCRdb's copy, which holds only in-frame ones; the method was immunoSEQ multiplex PCR. The sample yields more than 35,000 clones, approximately 84% seen once. The material was CD4+ or CD8+ T cells sorted from blood, obtained in a trial of the OX40 agonist ivuxolimab. These receptors were taken from an adult with an advanced solid tumor such as melanoma, head and neck, liver or kidney cancer. The conserved cysteine and the conserved F or W are not part of the CDR3 here. The order of the fields is V gene, clone size, J gene, CDR3 protein. Clone size appears in some rows only: once, few, many, or a class for an expanded clone.

v_gene: TRBV5-8; abundance: once; j_gene: TRBJ2-1; CDR3aa: ASSLAGYQF
v_gene: TRBV6-1; abundance: NA; j_gene: TRBJ1-1; CDR3aa: ASSERPWNTEAF
v_gene: TRBV5-4; abundance: NA; j_gene: TRBJ2-3; CDR3aa: ASSSTGSDTQY
v_gene: TRBV27; abundance: NA; j_gene: TRBJ2-7; CDR3aa: ASSLSVGTSYEQY
v_gene: TRBV6-4; abundance: NA; j_gene: TRBJ2-3; CDR3aa: ASSDGWGSTDTQY
v_gene: TRBV29-1; abundance: NA; j_gene: TRBJ2-7; CDR3aa: SVEDGAYEQY
v_gene: TRBV4-2; abundance: NA; j_gene: TRBJ2-5; CDR3aa: ASSQGQGAGETQY
v_gene: TRBV11-3; abundance: NA; j_gene: TRBJ1-2; CDR3aa: ASSLRDRSHGYT
v_gene: TRBV5-5; abundance: NA; j_gene: TRBJ1-2; CDR3aa: ASSFLSEKNYGYT
v_gene: TRBV7-8; abundance: NA; j_gene: TRBJ1-6; CDR3aa: ASSFLGGAYSPLH
v_gene: TRBV27; abundance: NA; j_gene: TRBJ1-1; CDR3aa: ASSPTGNTEAF
v_gene: TRBV25-1; abundance: NA; j_gene: TRBJ1-1; CDR3aa: ASSGADTEAF
v_gene: TRBV19; abundance: NA; j_gene: TRBJ1-1; CDR3aa: ASSAYTGNWAEAF
v_gene: TRBV7-9; abundance: NA; j_gene: TRBJ2-1; CDR3aa: ASSPKEVPHYEQF
v_gene: TRBV5-4; abundance: NA; j_gene: TRBJ2-7; CDR3aa: ASSWGGSSYEQY
v_gene: TRBV5-6; abundance: NA; j_gene: TRBJ2-5; CDR3aa: ASSRSGPTSRQETQY
v_gene: TRBV27; abundance: NA; j_gene: TRBJ2-7; CDR3aa: ASSLPGYEQY
v_gene: TRBV2; abundance: NA; j_gene: TRBJ2-3; CDR3aa: ASSEAARLRTGPDTQY
v_gene: TRBV10-1; abundance: NA; j_gene: TRBJ2-1; CDR3aa: ASSKRGNEQF
v_gene: TRBV7-9; abundance: once; j_gene: TRBJ2-7; CDR3aa: ASSLAGPSYEQY
v_gene: TRBV6-6; abundance: NA; j_gene: TRBJ2-4; CDR3aa: ASRSGSLAKNIQY
v_gene: TRBV28; abundance: NA; j_gene: TRBJ1-5; CDR3aa: ASSLGGGNQPQH
v_gene: TRBV7-6; abundance: NA; j_gene: TRBJ2-7; CDR3aa: ASSLLLAGIGYEQY
v_gene: TRBV19; abundance: NA; j_gene: TRBJ1-6; CDR3aa: ASSITEWNSPLH
v_gene: TRBV5-1; abundance: NA; j_gene: TRBJ2-7; CDR3aa: ASRDGYEQY
v_gene: TRBV19; abundance: NA; j_gene: TRBJ1-1; CDR3aa: ASIRGLQEEAF
v_gene: TRBV2; abundance: few; j_gene: TRBJ2-1; CDR3aa: ASSQTDEQF
v_gene: TRBV7-8; abundance: NA; j_gene: TRBJ2-1; CDR3aa: ASSPNNLPSDEQF
v_gene: TRBV30; abundance: NA; j_gene: TRBJ1-5; CDR3aa: AWSPQAGTWPQH
v_gene: TRBV11-3; abundance: NA; j_gene: TRBJ2-7; CDR3aa: ASRTSGTSAYEQY
v_gene: TRBV11-2; abundance: NA; j_gene: TRBJ1-2; CDR3aa: ASSLGPARANYGYT
v_gene: TRBV9; abundance: NA; j_gene: TRBJ2-2; CDR3aa: ASSISGNTGELF
v_gene: TRBV15; abundance: NA; j_gene: TRBJ2-3; CDR3aa: ATSRVPWDPKWEDTQY
v_gene: TRBV5-4; abundance: NA; j_gene: TRBJ2-3; CDR3aa: ASSLSGGGTDTQY
v_gene: TRBV2; abundance: NA; j_gene: TRBJ2-1; CDR3aa: ASSTPYNEQF
v_gene: TRBV5-4; abundance: NA; j_gene: TRBJ2-7; CDR3aa: ASRLGPGEQY
v_gene: TRBV6-5; abundance: NA; j_gene: TRBJ1-2; CDR3aa: ASRGPYGYT
v_gene: TRBV29-1; abundance: NA; j_gene: TRBJ1-1; CDR3aa: SVITGSGTEAF
v_gene: TRBV7-8; abundance: NA; j_gene: TRBJ1-1; CDR3aa: ASSPLGRGDAF
v_gene: TRBV5-1; abundance: NA; j_gene: TRBJ2-3; CDR3aa: ASSLGVAAGLTDTQY
v_gene: TRBV5-1; abundance: NA; j_gene: TRBJ1-4; CDR3aa: ASSTGTAGHEKLF
v_gene: TRBV4-3; abundance: NA; j_gene: TRBJ2-7; CDR3aa: ASSQVYWRPSGGFSSYEQY
v_gene: TRBV27; abundance: NA; j_gene: TRBJ2-5; CDR3aa: ASSKLDSWETQY
v_gene: TRBV27; abundance: NA; j_gene: TRBJ2-3; CDR3aa: ASSFLGPSGSTDTQY
v_gene: TRBV11-2; abundance: NA; j_gene: TRBJ2-7; CDR3aa: ASSPQLISELQGHPY